These T cell receptor beta chains were read from a single sample in a study of blood T cell repertoires in COVID-19. The table came from immunoSEQ multiplex PCR; TCRdb's copy has only in-frame clones and leaves some out. The sample lists about 310,000 clones; about nine tenths were seen once. Sequenced: peripheral blood. The receptors originated from a woman aged 30 to 39 with COVID-19, enrolled during active disease. CDR3s include the opening cysteine and the closing phenylalanine or tryptophan.

length | J | V | CDR3
11 | TRBJ1-1 | TRBV5-1 | CASRGETEAFF
16 | TRBJ2-3 | TRBV3-1/TRBV3-2 | CASSQVPSGNTDTQYF
14 | TRBJ2-7 | TRBV2 | CASRMDRPYYEQYF
14 | TRBJ1-2 | TRBV30 | CAWSMGTAHYGYTF
15 | TRBJ2-5 | TRBV27 | CASSLDPSGQETQYF
12 | TRBJ1-2 | TRBV10-2 | CASSDSPYGYTF
15 | TRBJ1-1 | TRBV18 | CASSPLGGENTEAFF
15 | TRBJ1-4 | TRBV5-1 | CASSPFGGPNEKLFF
19 | TRBJ2-2 | TRBV5-1 | CASTPGLSTLAGVAGELFF
15 | TRBJ1-6 | TRBV6-5 | CASRYGTATNSPLHF
16 | TRBJ1-2 | TRBV28 | CASSPGGGVANYGYTF
14 | TRBJ1-2 | TRBV7-9 | CASSSNGGNYGYTF
12 | TRBJ2-7 | TRBV2 | CASSLQGNEQYF
12 | TRBJ2-1 | TRBV11-3 | CASSPSTGVQFF
15 | TRBJ1-2 | TRBV20-1 | CSASSSTGVMYGYTF
16 | TRBJ2-7 | TRBV5-1 | CASSLAAGELSYEQYF
13 | TRBJ1-2 | TRBV28 | CASRTPTGGGYTF
14 | TRBJ1-1 | TRBV7-9 | CASSARGGNTEAFF
15 | TRBJ2-5 | TRBV18 | CASSPDGGFQETQYF
17 | TRBJ2-2 | TRBV5-4 | CASSFGARAGSTGELFF